A selection of T cell receptor beta chains follows, all from one sample in a study of T cells in Graves' hyperthyroidism and ophthalmopathy. One entry per CDR3 protein, called by TCRdb with MiXCR from the multiplex PCR reads. The table records about 360,000 distinct CDR3 sequences, roughly 25% of them present only once. The sample consisted of blood. The receptors were sampled from a man aged 50 to 60 with Graves' hyperthyroidism. CDR3s include the opening cysteine and the closing phenylalanine or tryptophan. The D gene is left open where the match is weak. Rows may omit the clone size; those that give it use once, few, many or a size class.

j_gene | d_gene | abundance | v_gene | CDR3nt | CDR3aa
TRBJ1-1 | NA | NA | TRBV5-1 | TGCGCCAGCACCACCGGTCCCACGGCGAACACTGAAGCTTTCTTT | CASTTGPTANTEAFF
TRBJ1-2 | NA | NA | TRBV3-1 | TGTGCCAGCAGCATTACAGGGTTAGGCGGCTACACCTTC | CASSITGLGGYTF
TRBJ2-7 | NA | NA | TRBV20-1 | TGCAGTGCCCAGAGGGCCAGCACCTCCTACGAGCAGTACTTC | CSAQRASTSYEQYF
TRBJ2-4 | NA | few | TRBV12-3/TRBV12-4 | TGTGCCAGCAACAAACAGGGAGGGCAAAACATTCAGTACTTC | CASNKQGGQNIQYF
TRBJ1-5 | NA | few | TRBV28 | TGTGCCAGCGTCTCGGGCGGTGGCAATCAGCCCCAGCATTTT | CASVSGGGNQPQHF
TRBJ2-7 | TRBD1 | many | TRBV7-9 | TGTGCCAGCAGCGCTATGGACAGGGAAAACGAGCAGTACTTC | CASSAMDRENEQYF
TRBJ1-1 | TRBD1 | NA | TRBV27 | TGTGCCAGCAGTCCGGGACAGGGGGCTGAAGCTTTCTTT | CASSPGQGAEAFF
TRBJ2-7 | NA | NA | TRBV12-3/TRBV12-4 | TGTGCCAGCAGTTTAGCGCGGGGTCAAGTACTTCAAGGCGAGCAGTACTTC | CASSLARGQVLQGEQYF
TRBJ1-5 | NA | NA | TRBV5-6 | TGTGCCAGCAGCTGGGGCGGGGCCAATCAGCCCCAGCATTTT | CASSWGGANQPQHF
TRBJ2-4 | NA | few | TRBV28 | TGTGCCAGCAGTTTCGGCATGAGTCGCAACATTCAGTACTTC | CASSFGMSRNIQYF
TRBJ2-5 | NA | few | TRBV30 | TGTGCCTGGATTAGACAGCAAGAGACCCAGTACTTC | CAWIRQQETQYF
TRBJ2-7 | TRBD2 | many | TRBV2 | TGTGCCAGCAGTGCGGGACTAGCGGGAGTCCACGAGCAGTACTTC | CASSAGLAGVHEQYF
TRBJ1-5 | TRBD1 | NA | TRBV19 | TGTGCCAGTGGGGACAGGGGGCCTGAGCCCCAGCATTTT | CASGDRGPEPQHF
TRBJ2-7 | TRBD1 | NA | TRBV6-1 | TGTGCCAGCAGCTGGGACAGTAACTACGAGCAGTACTTC | CASSWDSNYEQYF
TRBJ2-1 | NA | few | TRBV7-9 | TGTGCCAGCAGCCTTTCGGCGGGGTACAATGAGCAGTTCTTC | CASSLSAGYNEQFF
TRBJ2-3 | NA | few | TRBV11-2 | TGTGCCAGCAGCTTAGGCTTAGGACGGAGCACAGATACGCAGTATTTT | CASSLGLGRSTDTQYF
TRBJ1-2 | TRBD1 | few | TRBV2 | TGTGCCAGCAGCCAGGGGGCCCGGGGCTACACCTTC | CASSQGARGYTF
TRBJ2-7 | TRBD2 | NA | TRBV11-3 | TGTGCCAGCAGCTTAGAGGCACTAGCGGGAGAAACGTACGAGCAGTACTTC | CASSLEALAGETYEQYF
TRBJ2-2 | TRBD2 | many | TRBV5-1 | TGCGCCAGCAGCCTCGGGACTAGCGGGACATTCACCGGGGAGCTGTTTTTT | CASSLGTSGTFTGELFF
TRBJ1-4 | NA | NA | TRBV7-2 | TGTGCCAGCAGCTTAGCCCCAAGACAGTCAACTAATGAAAAACTGTTTTTT | CASSLAPRQSTNEKLFF
TRBJ1-2 | NA | many | TRBV28 | TGTGCCAGCAGTCTAACAGGTGGAGGTGGCTACACCTTC | CASSLTGGGGYTF
TRBJ2-1 | NA | few | TRBV3-1 | TGTGCCAGCAGCCAAGGGGTGGACCCCTTTTACAATGAGCAGTTCTTC | CASSQGVDPFYNEQFF
TRBJ2-1 | NA | many | TRBV2 | TGTGCCAGCAGTGAAGAAATAAGCGCCTCCTACAATGAGCAGTTCTTC | CASSEEISASYNEQFF
TRBJ2-1 | TRBD2 | NA | TRBV20-1 | TGCAGTGCTAGAGCGCTAGCGGGAGATTCCCTAAGCTCCTACAATGAGCAGTTCTTC | CSARALAGDSLSSYNEQFF
TRBJ2-5 | NA | many | TRBV28 | TGTGCCAGCAGTGCGACACGGGGGACCCAGTACTTC | CASSATRGTQYF
TRBJ2-6 | NA | few | TRBV12-3/TRBV12-4 | TGTGCCAGCCGAACATGGACGGGTGGGGCCAACGTCCTGACTTTC | CASRTWTGGANVLTF
TRBJ2-1 | TRBD2 | NA | TRBV11-2 | TGTGCCAGCAGCTCAACCTGGGGACTAGCGGGAGGTAATGAGCAGTTCTTC | CASSSTWGLAGGNEQFF
TRBJ1-3 | NA | NA | TRBV30 | TGTGCCTGGGCCCCAGTTGGGGGCACTGGAAACACCATATATTTT | CAWAPVGGTGNTIYF
TRBJ2-7 | NA | many | TRBV12-3/TRBV12-4 | TGTGCCAGCAGTACAGTCGGACAGCAACACTACGAGCAGTACTTC | CASSTVGQQHYEQYF
TRBJ2-7 | TRBD1 | many | TRBV7-2 | TGTGCCAGCAGCCAACAGGGGAGCTCCTACGAGCAGTACTTC | CASSQQGSSYEQYF
TRBJ2-2 | TRBD2 | NA | TRBV11-1 | TGTGCCAGCAGCTTAGCGGATGGTAGCGGGAGAGCCGGGGAGCTGTTTTTT | CASSLADGSGRAGELFF
TRBJ2-3 | TRBD2 | few | TRBV9 | TGTGCCAGCAGCCCGTATAGCGGGACAGATACGCAGTATTTT | CASSPYSGTDTQYF
TRBJ2-3 | NA | NA | TRBV20-1 | TGCAGTGCCCTGGATTGGTCAGCGCGCAGAGCCACAGATACGCAGTATTTT | CSALDWSARRATDTQYF
TRBJ2-5 | NA | many | TRBV2 | TGTGCCAGCAGTCCCGACTTACAAGAGACCCAGTACTTC | CASSPDLQETQYF
TRBJ2-7 | TRBD2 | NA | TRBV11-1 | TGTGCCAGCAGCTTATCACTAGCGGGAGGGCCCTTCCACGAGCAGTACTTC | CASSLSLAGGPFHEQYF
TRBJ2-7 | NA | few | TRBV20-1 | TGCAGTGCGGGCAGAGCTTTATCCTACGAGCAGTACTTC | CSAGRALSYEQYF
TRBJ1-1 | NA | few | TRBV20-1 | TGCAGTGCTAGCTTGTCCAATAGTGAAGCTTTCTTT | CSASLSNSEAFF
TRBJ2-2 | TRBD1 | NA | TRBV12-3/TRBV12-4 | TGTGCCAGCAGTCCGCCGGGACAGGGGTTGAACGGGGAGCTGTTTTTT | CASSPPGQGLNGELFF
TRBJ1-1 | NA | few | TRBV27 | TGTGCCAGCACCCTAACCCAGGGGTTGTACACTGAAGCTTTCTTT | CASTLTQGLYTEAFF
TRBJ1-6 | TRBD1 | many | TRBV2 | TGTGCCAGCAGTGAAAGACAGGGGGCAAATTCACCCCTCCACTTT | CASSERQGANSPLHF
TRBJ2-7 | NA | NA | TRBV29-1 | TGCAGCGTTGAGATCGGTGGGGGCTACCTGGGGGAGCAGTACTTC | CSVEIGGGYLGEQYF
TRBJ2-7 | TRBD2 | many | TRBV2 | TGTGCCAGCAGTGGAGCTAGCGGGAGGTACGAGCAGTACTTC | CASSGASGRYEQYF
TRBJ2-4 | NA | NA | TRBV28 | TGTGCCAGCAGTACCTCAAGGGACATTCAGTACTTC | CASSTSRDIQYF
TRBJ2-3 | NA | many | TRBV20-1 | TGCAGTCCCTTGGGGGAGGTCGCAGATACGCAGTATTTT | CSPLGEVADTQYF
TRBJ1-2 | NA | few | TRBV27 | TGTGCCAGCAGCCCGGGTGGAACAGGGCGCTACACCTTC | CASSPGGTGRYTF
TRBJ1-5 | TRBD1 | NA | TRBV5-5 | TGTGCCAGCAGCCCAAACCTCTCCCAGGGACAGCGACGCCAACAGCCCCAGCATTTT | CASSPNLSQGQRRQQPQHF
TRBJ2-5 | TRBD2 | NA | TRBV28 | TGTGCCAGCAGTACTAGCGGGAGTAGGAAGACCCAGTACTTC | CASSTSGSRKTQYF
TRBJ1-4 | NA | NA | TRBV12-3/TRBV12-4 | TGTGCCAGCAGTTTAGTGAGTGAAAAACTGTTTTTT | CASSLVSEKLFF
TRBJ2-7 | TRBD1 | NA | TRBV6-5 | TGTGCCAGCAGTTACTCGAGGACAGGGACCTACGAGCAGTACTTC | CASSYSRTGTYEQYF
TRBJ2-2 | TRBD2 | NA | TRBV11-3 | TGTGCCAGCAGCCCTGAAGGGACTAGCCTCGTAGCCGGGGAGCTGTTTTTT | CASSPEGTSLVAGELFF